The entry below gives a single T cell receptor beta chain sequence along with its context. Its antigen is currently unknown. Per germline, CDR1 SGHDT and CDR2 YYEEEE. The CDR3 has 18 residues. Losses at the gene ends were 2 bases for V and 0 bases for J; bases not matched to a gene: 10. While unrecorded immune exposures were likely, the donors were nominally healthy when sampled. The data belong to a study of cytomegalovirus exposure and HLA in healthy donors. Whole-study findings and limits: Earlier analysis yielded a pattern in which most TCR beta V segments were productive about 90% or about 30% of the time.

Amplification used 60 Vbeta primers and 13 Jbeta primers. Here immunoSEQ multiplex PCR was the method, and the copy in TCRdb shows in-frame clones only, minus some. The table lists a few hundred thousand clones, approximately 79% of them singletons. The sequence was collected from a man between 18 and 35 years old in good health and CMV-seronegative. The rearrangement links TRBV5-6 to TRBJ2-1; TRBD2 matches at 8 bases. The sample taken for sequencing was PBMCs. The CDR3 DNA reads TGTGCCAGCAGCTTCCCAGCGGGGGCCCGTCACTCCTACAATGAGCAGTTCTTC. This sequence encodes CASSFPAGARHSYNEQFF.